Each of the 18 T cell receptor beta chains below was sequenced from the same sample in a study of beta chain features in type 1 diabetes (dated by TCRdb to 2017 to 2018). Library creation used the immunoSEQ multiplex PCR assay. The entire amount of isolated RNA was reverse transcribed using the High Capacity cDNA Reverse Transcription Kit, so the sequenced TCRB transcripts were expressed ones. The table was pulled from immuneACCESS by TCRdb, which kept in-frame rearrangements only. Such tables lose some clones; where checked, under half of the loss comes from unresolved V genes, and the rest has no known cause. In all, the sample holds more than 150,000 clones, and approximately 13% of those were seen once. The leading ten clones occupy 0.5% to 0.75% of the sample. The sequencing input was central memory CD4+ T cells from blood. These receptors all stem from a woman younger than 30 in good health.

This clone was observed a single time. CDR3 DNA: TGTGCCAGCACGTTATCGATATTCCAGCAGGGCTGGGACTACGAGCAGTACTTC. Its translation is CASTLSIFQQGWDYEQYF. V usage is TRBV11-2 and J usage is TRBJ2-7; TRBD1 might be the D (5 bases). V dropped 7 bases and J dropped 3 bases, with 28 bases sitting between them. The CDR3 length is 18 residues. CDR1 and CDR2 (germline): SGHAT, FQNNGV.

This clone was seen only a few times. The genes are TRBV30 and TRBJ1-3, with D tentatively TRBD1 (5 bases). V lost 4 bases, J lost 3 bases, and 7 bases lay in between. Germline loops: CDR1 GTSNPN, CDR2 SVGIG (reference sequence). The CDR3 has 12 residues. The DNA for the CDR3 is TGTGCCTGGAAGGGACTTGGAAACACCATATATTTT. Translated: CAWKGLGNTIYF.

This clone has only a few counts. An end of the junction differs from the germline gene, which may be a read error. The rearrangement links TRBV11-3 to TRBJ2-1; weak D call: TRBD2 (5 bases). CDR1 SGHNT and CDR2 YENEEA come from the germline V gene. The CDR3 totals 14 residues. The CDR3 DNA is TGTGCCAGCAGTTTAGACGGGACCTACAATGAGCAGTTCTTC. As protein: CASSLDGTYNEQFF.

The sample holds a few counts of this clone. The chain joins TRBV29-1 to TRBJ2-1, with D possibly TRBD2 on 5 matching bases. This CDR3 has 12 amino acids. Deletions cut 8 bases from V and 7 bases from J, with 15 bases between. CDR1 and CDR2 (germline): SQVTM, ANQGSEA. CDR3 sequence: CSLTDPGNEQFF. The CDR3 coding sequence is TGCAGCCTTACAGACCCGGGGAATGAGCAGTTCTTC.

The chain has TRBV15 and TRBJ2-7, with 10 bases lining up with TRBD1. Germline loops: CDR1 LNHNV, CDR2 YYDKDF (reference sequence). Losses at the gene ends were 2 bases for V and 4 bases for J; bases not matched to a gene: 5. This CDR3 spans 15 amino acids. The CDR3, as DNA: TGTGCCACCAGCAGATCGGACAGGGGGAAGTACGAGCAGTACTTC. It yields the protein CATSRSDRGKYEQYF.

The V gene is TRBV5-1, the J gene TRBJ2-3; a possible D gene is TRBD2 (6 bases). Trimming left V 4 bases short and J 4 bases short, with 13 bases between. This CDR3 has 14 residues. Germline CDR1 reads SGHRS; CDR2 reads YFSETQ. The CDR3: CASSGQLAPDTQYF. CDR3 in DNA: TGCGCCAGCAGCGGCCAACTAGCTCCAGATACGCAGTATTTT. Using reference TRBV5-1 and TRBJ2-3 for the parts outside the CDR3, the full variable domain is KAGVTQTPRYLIKTRGQQVTLSCSPISGHRSVSWYQQTPGQGLQFLFEYFSETQRNKGNFPGRFSGRQFSNSRSEMNVSTLELGDSALYLCASSGQLAPDTQYFGPGTRLTVL.

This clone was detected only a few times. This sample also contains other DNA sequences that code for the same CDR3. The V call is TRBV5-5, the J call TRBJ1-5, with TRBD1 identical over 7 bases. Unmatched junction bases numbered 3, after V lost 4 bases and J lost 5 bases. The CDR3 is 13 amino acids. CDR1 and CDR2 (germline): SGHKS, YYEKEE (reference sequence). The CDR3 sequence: CASSLQGDQPQHF. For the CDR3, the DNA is TGTGCCAGCAGCCTCCAGGGGGATCAGCCCCAGCATTTT.

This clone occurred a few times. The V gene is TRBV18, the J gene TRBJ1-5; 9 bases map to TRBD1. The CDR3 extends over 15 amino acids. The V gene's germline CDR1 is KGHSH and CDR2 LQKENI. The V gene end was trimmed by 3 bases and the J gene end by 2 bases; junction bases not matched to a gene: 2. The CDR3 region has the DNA TGTGCCAGCTCACCGACAGGGGGAGGCAATCAGCCCCAGCATTTT. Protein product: CASSPTGGGNQPQHF.

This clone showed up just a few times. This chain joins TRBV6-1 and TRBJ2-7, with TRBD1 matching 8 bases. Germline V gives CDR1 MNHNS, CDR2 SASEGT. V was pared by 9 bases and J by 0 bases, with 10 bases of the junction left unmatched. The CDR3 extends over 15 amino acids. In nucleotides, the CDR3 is TGTGCCAGTTCTATGTTAGGGACAGGCTCCTACGAGCAGTACTTC. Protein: CASSMLGTGSYEQYF.

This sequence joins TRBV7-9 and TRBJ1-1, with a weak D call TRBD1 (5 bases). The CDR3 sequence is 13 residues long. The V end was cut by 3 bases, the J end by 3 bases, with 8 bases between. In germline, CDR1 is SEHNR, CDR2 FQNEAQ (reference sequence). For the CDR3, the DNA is TGTGCCAGCAGCTTTTTCAGGGACACTGAAGCTTTCTTT. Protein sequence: CASSFFRDTEAFF.

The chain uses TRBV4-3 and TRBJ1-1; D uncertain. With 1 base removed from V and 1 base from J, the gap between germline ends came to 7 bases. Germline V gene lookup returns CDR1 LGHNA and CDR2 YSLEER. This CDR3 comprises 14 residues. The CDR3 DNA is TGCGCCAGCAGCCAAGTAGCAGCGAACACTGAAGCTTTCTTT. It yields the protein CASSQVAANTEAFF.

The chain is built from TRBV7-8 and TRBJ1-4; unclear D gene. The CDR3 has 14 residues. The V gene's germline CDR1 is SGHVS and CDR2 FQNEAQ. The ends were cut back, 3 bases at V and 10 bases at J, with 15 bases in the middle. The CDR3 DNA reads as TGTGCCAGCAGCTTCCGGGCAAACCGGGGAAAACTGTTTTTT. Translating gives CASSFRANRGKLFF. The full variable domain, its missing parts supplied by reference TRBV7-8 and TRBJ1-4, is GAGVSQSPRYKVAKRGQDVALRCDPISGHVSLFWYQQALGQGPEFLTYFQNEAQLDKSGLPSDRFFAERPEGSVSTLKIQRTQQEDSAVYLCASSFRANRGKLFFGSGTQLSVL.

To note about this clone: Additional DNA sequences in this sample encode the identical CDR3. The CDR3, as DNA: TGTGCCAGCAGCCTTCGGGTCCCCCCTGAGCAGTACTTC. This codes for CASSLRVPPEQYF. This chain links TRBV28 with TRBJ2-7; D is undetermined. Germline V gene sequence: CDR1 MDHEN, CDR2 SYDVKM. V lost 6 bases and J 7 bases, leaving 16 bases between the germline ends. This CDR3 is built from 13 residues.

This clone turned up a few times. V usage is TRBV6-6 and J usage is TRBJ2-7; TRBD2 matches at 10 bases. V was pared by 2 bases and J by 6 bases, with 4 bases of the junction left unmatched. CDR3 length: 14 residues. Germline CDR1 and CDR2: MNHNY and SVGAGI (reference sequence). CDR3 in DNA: TGTGCCAGCAGTTACCTAGCGGGAGTGTTCGAGCAGTACTTC. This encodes CASSYLAGVFEQYF.

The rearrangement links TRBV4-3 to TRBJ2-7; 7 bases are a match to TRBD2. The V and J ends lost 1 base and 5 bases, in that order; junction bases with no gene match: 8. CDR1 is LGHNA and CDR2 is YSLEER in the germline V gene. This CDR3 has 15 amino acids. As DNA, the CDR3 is TGCGCCAGCAGCCAAGGGGCCGGGAGGTTCAACGAGCAGTACTTC. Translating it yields CASSQGAGRFNEQYF.

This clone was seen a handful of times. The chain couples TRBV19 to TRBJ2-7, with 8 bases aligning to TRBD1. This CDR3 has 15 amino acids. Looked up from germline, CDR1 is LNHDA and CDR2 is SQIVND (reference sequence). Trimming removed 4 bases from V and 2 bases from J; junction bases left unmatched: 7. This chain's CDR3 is CASSTRTGTTYEQYF. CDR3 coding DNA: TGTGCCAGTAGTACTCGGACAGGGACCACCTACGAGCAGTACTTC.

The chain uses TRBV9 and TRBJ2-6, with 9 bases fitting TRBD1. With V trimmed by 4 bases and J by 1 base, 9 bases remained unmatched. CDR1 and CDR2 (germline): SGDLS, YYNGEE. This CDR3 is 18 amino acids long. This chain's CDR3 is CASSPRDRGTSGANVLTF. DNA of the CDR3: TGTGCCAGCAGCCCCCGAGACAGGGGGACGTCTGGGGCCAACGTCCTGACTTTC.

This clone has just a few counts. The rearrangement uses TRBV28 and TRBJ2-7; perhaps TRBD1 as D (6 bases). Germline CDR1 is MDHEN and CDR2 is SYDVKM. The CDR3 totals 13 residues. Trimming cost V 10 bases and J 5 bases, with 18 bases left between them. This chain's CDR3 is CATYRVVGDEQYF. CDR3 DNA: TGTGCCACATACAGGGTCGTGGGGGACGAGCAGTACTTC.